This is a list of T cell receptor beta chains from one sample in a study of blood T cell repertoires in COVID-19. Generated by immunoSEQ multiplex PCR, the TCRdb table keeps only in-frame clones and is missing some. The sample yields some 70,000 clones, about 80% seen once. What was sequenced was peripheral blood. The receptors were sampled from a human donor in a cohort sampled during active COVID-19. Each CDR3 is given with its conserved first and last residue. The order of the fields is V gene, J gene, CDR3 length, CDR3 protein.

TRBV20-1	TRBJ2-5	18	CSASSTPASGVYQETQYF
TRBV13	TRBJ1-2	15	CASSPRQGASYGYTF
TRBV4-3	TRBJ1-4	13	CASSQQEFEKLFF
TRBV5-1	TRBJ2-5	14	CASRYGGRGETQYF
TRBV7-2	TRBJ1-6	17	CASSHGGGGSYNSPLHF
TRBV7-9	TRBJ1-4	17	CASSLGRGRTTNEKLFF
TRBV19	TRBJ2-1	16	CASNNRLAGVGDEQFF
TRBV7-2	TRBJ1-1	12	CASSLSGVGAFF
TRBV19	TRBJ1-1	17	CASSIGTGILKGTEAFF
TRBV6-2/TRBV6-3	TRBJ1-5	15	CASSYSGRGEQPQHF
TRBV14	TRBJ1-3	13	CASSQDIGNTIYF
TRBV19	TRBJ2-2	15	CASSEQGAHTGELFF
TRBV5-4	TRBJ1-2	14	CASRGTGAGYGYTF